The sequence of this T cell receptor beta chain was determined in a study of cytomegalovirus exposure and HLA in healthy donors. PCR was performed using 60 Vbeta and 13 Jbeta primers. As originally analysed: An analysis that came later counted 77 million or so unique TCR beta chains, roughly 11 million shared. The method was immunoSEQ multiplex PCR; TCRdb's version includes in-frame clones alone and lacks a portion of them. The DNA was the basis for D and trimming; V, J and clone size are from that table. The sample holds around 140,000 clones, roughly 66% seen once. As regards this clone: The antigen remains unidentified.

This CDR3 is 13 amino acids long. V was clipped by 7 bases and J by 1 base, with 9 bases between them. From germline, CDR1 is MNHEY and CDR2 SVGAGI. Study conclusions and caveats: The later analysis indicated that the majority of CMV-associated TCR beta chains appeared HLA-restricted. Versus the approximately 700-donor mean, an Asian-associated ancestry cluster reportedly showed fewer N-insertions in a later analysis. A later analysis appeared to link common viral pathogens to several of the most significant clusters.

V usage is TRBV6-5 and J usage is TRBJ2-3; D possibly corresponds to TRBD1 (6 bases). The origin of this receptor is a woman aged 55-70 years in good health and CMV-seronegative. Material: PBMCs. CDR3 in amino acids: CASKKGGTDTQYF. In nucleotides, the CDR3 is TGTGCCAGCAAAAAGGGGGGCACAGATACGCAGTATTTT.